This TCR beta chain was observed in a study of cytomegalovirus exposure and HLA in healthy donors. A multiplex PCR was run with 60 Vbeta primers and 13 Jbeta primers. Clones were sequenced by immunoSEQ multiplex PCR, and TCRdb holds only the in-frame ones, with some missing. The table includes around 140,000 clones, 60% to 80% detected once. V trimming: 4 bases; J trimming: 4 bases; junction bases outside the gene matches: 5. CDR1 SGHRS and CDR2 YFSETQ come from the germline V gene. The CDR3 has 13 residues. General study results and limits: Highly shared variants forming one cluster were likely a sequencing artifact. Several of the most significant clusters appeared, in a later analysis, to be linked to common viral pathogens.

A single count supports this clone. The antigen is undetermined. J is TRBJ2-7 and V is TRBV5-1, with TRBD1 identical over 7 bases. Sequenced input: PBMCs. The source is a female donor in good health and CMV-seronegative. The CDR3 loop is CASSVGTAYEQYF. The CDR3 DNA sequence: TGCGCCAGCAGCGTCGGGACAGCGTACGAGCAGTACTTC.